What follows are 19 T cell receptor beta chains derived from one specimen sequenced in a study of CD8+ T cells in alopecia areata (dated 2018 in TCRdb). Libraries were prepared through the immunoSEQ multiplex PCR assay. For TCR sequencing, RNA was extracted from every sample and reverse transcribed into cDNA to serve as template. TCRdb re-hosts the immuneACCESS table, in-frame sequences only. Its copies lack some clones; in the studies checked, an unresolved V gene accounts for under half of them, and the cause for the rest is not known. Counted in this sample were 10,000 to 15,000 clones; around 63% of them appeared once. Roughly 7% of the sample is in the top ten clones. Per the publication, the time point label means: more than three weeks on oral tofacitinib. The treatment or condition tag for this specimen amounts to: oral pan-JAK inhibitor, 5-10 mg twice daily. Peripheral blood and lesional scalp punch biopsies were obtained from patients with alopecia areata.

Material: skin, obtained at week 4, from a patient treated with tofacitinib. The receptors come from a human donor with alopecia areata.

The chain is built from TRBV19 and TRBJ2-5, with a possible D match to TRBD1 (5 bases). Trimming removed 5 bases from V and 2 bases from J, with 12 bases in between. Germline assignment: CDR1 LNHDA and CDR2 SQIVND (reference sequence). CDR3 length: 14 residues. The chain's CDR3 is CASSRRREQETQYF. The CDR3 bases are TGTGCCAGTAGTCGTCGCAGGGAACAAGAGACCCAGTACTTC.

The chain recombines TRBV10-3 with TRBJ1-2, with 10 bases aligning to TRBD1. Germline V gene data show CDR1 as ENHRY and CDR2 as SYGVKD. J gave up 3 bases and V 4 bases, and 2 bases lay outside the gene matches. The length of the CDR3 is 14 residues. CDR3 sequence: CAISGDRGDYGYTF. The CDR3 nucleotides are TGTGCCATCAGTGGGGACAGGGGCGACTATGGCTACACCTTC.

There are a few counts of this clone. The chain employs TRBV7-9 and TRBJ2-3; unclear D gene. V was shortened by 5 bases and J by 6 bases, with 9 bases between the two germline ends. CDR1 and CDR2 (germline): SEHNR, FQNEAQ (reference sequence). The CDR3 loop spans 12 amino acids. The CDR3 here is CASSLFADTQYF. The DNA of the CDR3 is TGTGCCAGCAGCCTTTTCGCCGATACGCAGTATTTT. The whole variable domain, remainder taken from reference TRBV7-9 and TRBJ2-3, is DTGVSQNPRHKITKRGQNVTFRCDPISEHNRLYWYRQTLGQGPEFLTYFQNEAQLEKSRLLSDRFSAERPKGSFSTLEIQRTEQGDSAMYLCASSLFADTQYFGPGTRLTVL.

This rearrangement joins TRBV20-1 to TRBJ2-7; no clear D. This CDR3 region has 10 residues. Germline assignment: CDR1 DFQATT and CDR2 SNEGSKA (reference sequence). V shed 5 bases and J shed 5 bases, with 7 bases lying between them. In DNA, the CDR3 is TGCAGTGCTGAGGCTAACGAGCAGTACTTC. Translating it yields CSAEANEQYF.

This clone was detected only once. J is TRBJ2-2 and V is TRBV9, with 9 positions matching TRBD2. The J segment lost 6 bases and the V segment lost 4 bases, leaving 13 bases of the junction unmatched. The germline gives CDR1 SGDLS, CDR2 YYNGEE. The CDR3 totals 17 residues. The CDR3, as DNA: TGTGCCAGCAGCCCCAGGCCCCAAGCGGGGGGTCCCGGGGAGCTGTTTTTT. Residues: CASSPRPQAGGPGELFF. The whole variable domain, filled in from reference TRBV9 and TRBJ2-2, reads DSGVTQTPKHLITATGQRVTLRCSPRSGDLSVYWYQQSLDQGLQFLIQYYNGEERAKGNILERFSAQQFPDLHSELNLSSLELGDSALYFCASSPRPQAGGPGELFFGEGSRLTVL.

V is TRBV29-1 and J is TRBJ2-3; D is tentatively TRBD1 or TRBD2 (5 bases each). Germline assignment: CDR1 SQVTM and CDR2 ANQGSEA. This CDR3 contains 12 residues. The CDR3 coding sequence is TGCATGGCAGGGAGTGTCACAGATACGCAGTATTTT. Translating gives CMAGSVTDTQYF.

The chain has TRBV7-9 and TRBJ1-6; no firm D call. The CDR3 contains 12 residues. In germline, CDR1 is SEHNR, CDR2 FQNEAQ (reference sequence). The V end lost 11 bases, the J end lost 5 bases, and 10 bases lay between the germline ends. CDR3 amino acids: CACKADNSPLHF. Written as DNA, the CDR3 is TGTGCCTGCAAGGCGGATAATTCACCCCTCCACTTT.

This clone was seen just once. The V and J genes are TRBV10-3 and TRBJ1-1; D might be TRBD1 (6 bases). Trimming pared 10 bases from V and 2 bases from J, leaving 20 bases between. CDR1 ENHRY and CDR2 SYGVKD come from the germline V gene. The CDR3 has 15 residues. The CDR3 sequence: CATGPPTGGNTEAFF. The CDR3 DNA sequence: TGTGCCACCGGCCCCCCGACAGGAGGTAACACTGAAGCTTTCTTT.

This chain uses TRBV5-1 with TRBJ2-3; D not resolved. The CDR3 length is 13 residues. Trimming removed 2 bases from V and 4 bases from J, with 8 bases in between. Germline CDR1 and CDR2: SGHRS and YFSETQ. Here the CDR3 reads CASSLVAPDTQYF. CDR3 coding DNA: TGCGCCAGCAGCTTAGTGGCCCCAGATACGCAGTATTTT.

In this sample, this clone turned up a few times. The chain carries TRBV11-3 and TRBJ2-5; no clear D. Trimming took off 6 bases at V and 1 base at J, with 12 bases between the two ends. This CDR3 has 14 amino acids. Germline V lookup: CDR1 SGHNT, CDR2 YENEEA. Here the CDR3 reads CASRPATFQETQYF. The CDR3 DNA follows: TGTGCCAGCAGGCCGGCGACCTTCCAAGAGACCCAGTACTTC.

The chain employs TRBV5-4 and TRBJ2-3; D is perhaps TRBD1 (6 bases). This CDR3 has 16 residues. Germline CDR1 reads SGHNT; CDR2 reads YYREEE (reference sequence). V lost 0 bases and J 2 bases, leaving 13 bases between the germline ends. The CDR3 nucleotides are TGTGCCAGCAGCTTGGACAGGGTAATCAACACAGATACGCAGTATTTT. This encodes CASSLDRVINTDTQYF.

This clone has a handful of counts. In nucleotides, the CDR3 is TGTGCCAGCAGCTCGGACTCCCTGGAGCAGTACTTC. As protein: CASSSDSLEQYF. This chain links TRBV7-9 with TRBJ2-7, with D possibly being TRBD2 (5 bases). The CDR3 is made up of 12 amino acids. Trimming removed 4 bases at V and 7 bases at J, with 11 bases between. Per the germline V gene, CDR1 is SEHNR and CDR2 is FQNEAQ (reference sequence).

The chain has TRBV5-1 and TRBJ2-3, with D unresolved. Germline values: CDR1 SGHRS, CDR2 YFSETQ. The length of the CDR3 is 15 residues. Deletions cut 3 bases from V and 2 bases from J, with 13 bases between. The CDR3 protein is CASSSDGYHTDTQYF. DNA of the CDR3: TGCGCCAGCAGCTCGGACGGCTACCACACAGATACGCAGTATTTT.

Points on this clone: The junction departs from the called germline gene at one end, perhaps through a read error. This sequence joins TRBV7-7 and TRBJ2-2, with D perhaps matching TRBD2 (5 bases). This CDR3 is built from 14 residues. Looked up from germline, CDR1 is SSHAT and CDR2 is FNYEAQ (reference sequence). This chain's CDR3 is CASSPSPLIGELFF. In DNA form, the CDR3 reads TGTGCTAGCAGCCCTAGCCCACTGATCGGGGAGCTGTTTTTT. The entire variable domain, with the rest obtained from reference TRBV7-7 and TRBJ2-2, is as follows: GAGVSQSPRYKVTKRGQDVTLRCDPISSHATLYWYQQALGQGPEFLTYFNYEAQPDKSGLPSDRFSAERPEGSISTLTIQRTEQRDSAMYRCASSPSPLIGELFFGEGSRLTVL.

The chain has TRBV5-5 and TRBJ1-1; D might be TRBD1 (6 bases). CDR3 length: 14 residues. V was shortened by 2 bases and J by 6 bases, with 14 bases between the two germline ends. Germline loops: CDR1 SGHKS, CDR2 YYEKEE (reference sequence). DNA for the CDR3: TGTGCCAGCAGCTTTAGCGCAGGGGCCGCTGAAGCTTTCTTT. Translation: CASSFSAGAAEAFF.

The V and J genes are TRBV28 and TRBJ2-1, with D perhaps TRBD1 (5 bases). There are 12 residues in the CDR3. The ends were cut back, 7 bases at V and 9 bases at J, with 13 bases in the middle. The germline V gene encodes CDR1 MDHEN and CDR2 SYDVKM. DNA of the CDR3: TGTGCCAGCAAGGGGTCCTACGGTGAGCAGTTCTTC. The encoded protein is CASKGSYGEQFF.

This clone was seen a single time. The chain recombines TRBV11-2 with TRBJ2-1; no clear D gene. The CDR3 spans 11 residues. Trimming removed 5 bases from V and 8 bases from J, with 7 bases in between. Germline-derived CDR1 and CDR2 are SGHAT and FQNNGV. CDR3 sequence: CASSLLDEQFF. The CDR3 DNA sequence: TGTGCCAGCAGCCTTTTGGATGAGCAGTTCTTC.

This chain links TRBV10-3 with TRBJ2-1; 8 nucleotides match TRBD2. Looked up from germline, CDR1 is ENHRY and CDR2 is SYGVKD. J lost 9 bases, V lost 0 bases, and 7 bases had no gene match. The CDR3 extends over 15 amino acids. The CDR3 here is CAISESTGGLGEQFF. CDR3 nucleotides: TGTGCCATCAGTGAGTCGACGGGGGGGCTTGGTGAGCAGTTCTTC.

The chain combines TRBV2 with TRBJ2-7, with 10 bases identical to TRBD2. The V segment lost 0 bases and the J segment 12 bases; nucleotides outside the gene matches: 8. Germline V gene sequence: CDR1 SNHLY, CDR2 FYNNEI. This CDR3 region has 14 residues. CDR3: CASSEAQVTSGPYF. CDR3 in DNA: TGTGCCAGCAGTGAAGCGCAGGTGACTAGCGGGCCGTACTTC.